The rows below give T cell receptor beta chains drawn from one sample of a study of shared clonotypes between healthy human individuals. Clones were read by immunoSEQ multiplex PCR, and TCRdb kept only the in-frame ones, dropping some. The sample shows about 2.4 million clones, 93% of them seen only once. The sample comprised naive CD4+ T cells from PBMCs. Receptors were obtained from a young man in good health. Some clones in this sample may be carry-over from other donors' samples. CDR3s include the opening cysteine and the closing phenylalanine or tryptophan. Each record gives: clone size, J gene, V gene, D gene, CDR3 protein, CDR3 DNA. A D gene is named only where the DNA matches it firmly. For some rows the clone size is stated as once, few or many, or as a class when expanded; others skip it.

size: -
J: TRBJ2-7
V: TRBV28
D: TRBD1
CDR3: CASRITGGFSYEQYF
DNA: TGTGCCAGCAGAATTACAGGGGGCTTCTCCTACGAGCAGTACTTC

size: -
J: TRBJ2-5
V: TRBV29-1
D: -
CDR3: CSVDGLGETQYF
DNA: TGCAGCGTTGACGGGCTTGGGGAGACCCAGTACTTC

size: -
J: TRBJ2-7
V: TRBV28
D: -
CDR3: CASSLLFSYEQYF
DNA: TGTGCCAGCAGTTTACTATTCTCCTACGAGCAGTACTTC

size: -
J: TRBJ2-2
V: TRBV5-1
D: TRBD2
CDR3: CASSLALAGTGELFF
DNA: TGCGCCAGCAGCTTGGCCCTAGCGGGAACCGGGGAGCTGTTTTTT

size: -
J: TRBJ2-7
V: TRBV7-8
D: -
CDR3: CASSRDRYYEQYF
DNA: TGTGCCAGCAGCCGGGACCGCTACTACGAGCAGTACTTC

size: few
J: TRBJ1-5
V: TRBV15
D: -
CDR3: CATSRWGGWAQHF
DNA: TGTGCCACCAGCAGATGGGGTGGATGGGCCCAGCATTTT

size: -
J: TRBJ1-2
V: TRBV30
D: TRBD1
CDR3: CARRYRGSSGYTF
DNA: TGTGCTAGGAGGTACAGGGGGAGTTCTGGCTACACCTTC

size: -
J: TRBJ1-1
V: TRBV7-9
D: -
CDR3: CASSRLQEDTEAFF
DNA: TGTGCCAGCAGCAGACTACAAGAAGACACTGAAGCTTTCTTT

size: once
J: TRBJ2-7
V: TRBV6-4
D: -
CDR3: CASSYSNSLHYEQYF
DNA: TGTGCCAGCAGTTACTCGAACAGCCTACACTACGAGCAGTACTTC

size: -
J: TRBJ1-4
V: TRBV5-1
D: TRBD1
CDR3: CASSLGQGAMSNEKLFF
DNA: TGCGCCAGCAGCTTGGGCCAGGGGGCTATGTCTAATGAAAAACTGTTTTTT

size: -
J: TRBJ1-1
V: TRBV11-1
D: -
CDR3: CASSLAMGTWAFF
DNA: TGTGCCAGCAGCTTAGCGATGGGAACATGGGCTTTCTTT

size: -
J: TRBJ1-2
V: TRBV5-1
D: -
CDR3: CASSSEPPSRSGYTF
DNA: TGCGCCAGCAGCTCGGAGCCCCCCTCCAGAAGTGGCTACACCTTC

size: -
J: TRBJ2-3
V: TRBV19
D: -
CDR3: CAVGPSWDTQYF
DNA: TGTGCCGTGGGGCCCAGTTGGGATACGCAGTATTTT

size: -
J: TRBJ1-5
V: TRBV28
D: TRBD1
CDR3: CASSQGGVRQPQHF
DNA: TGTGCCAGCAGCCAGGGGGGGGTGAGACAGCCCCAGCATTTT

size: -
J: TRBJ1-2
V: TRBV7-2
D: -
CDR3: CASSFRGGDGYTF
DNA: TGTGCCAGCAGTTTCCGCGGGGGGGATGGCTACACCTTC

size: -
J: TRBJ1-2
V: TRBV6-1
D: -
CDR3: CASSEQATYGYTF
DNA: TGTGCCAGCAGTGAACAAGCCACCTATGGCTACACCTTC

size: -
J: TRBJ2-5
V: TRBV18
D: -
CDR3: CASSSLGPPSQETQYF
DNA: TGTGCCAGCTCAAGCCTTGGGCCTCCCAGCCAAGAGACCCAGTACTTC

size: once
J: TRBJ1-2
V: TRBV30
D: TRBD1
CDR3: CAWTSFRDRGVYGYTF
DNA: TGTGCCTGGACCTCTTTCCGGGACAGGGGGGTGTATGGCTACACCTTC

size: -
J: TRBJ2-1
V: TRBV18
D: TRBD1
CDR3: CASSPARDRDFF
DNA: TGTGCCAGCTCACCCGCCCGGGACAGGGACTTCTTC

size: -
J: TRBJ2-7
V: TRBV7-9
D: -
CDR3: CASSFGAGGSLAGTYEQYF
DNA: TGTGCCAGCAGCTTTGGGGCAGGGGGCTCTCTAGCGGGAACCTACGAGCAGTACTTC

size: -
J: TRBJ1-1
V: TRBV9
D: -
CDR3: CASSVSPVYEAFF
DNA: TGTGCCAGCAGCGTATCACCCGTATATGAAGCTTTCTTT

size: -
J: TRBJ2-7
V: TRBV30
D: TRBD2
CDR3: CAWSVGLAHYEQYF
DNA: TGTGCCTGGAGTGTAGGACTAGCACACTACGAGCAGTACTTC

size: -
J: TRBJ2-1
V: TRBV11-2
D: -
CDR3: CASSRVRVGWQFF
DNA: TGTGCCAGCAGTCGGGTGAGGGTTGGATGGCAGTTCTTC

size: -
J: TRBJ2-7
V: TRBV11-2
D: -
CDR3: CASSSPQLYEQYF
DNA: TGTGCCAGCAGCTCCCCACAACTCTACGAGCAGTACTTC

size: -
J: TRBJ1-5
V: TRBV10-3
D: TRBD1
CDR3: CAIKGQGINQPQHF
DNA: TGTGCCATCAAAGGACAGGGGATCAATCAGCCCCAGCATTTT

size: once
J: TRBJ1-2
V: TRBV9
D: TRBD1
CDR3: CASSDPSGTGKTNYGYTF
DNA: TGTGCCAGCAGCGACCCATCCGGGACAGGGAAAACTAACTATGGCTACACCTTC

size: -
J: TRBJ2-7
V: TRBV25-1
D: -
CDR3: CPELDKGGVGSYEQYF
DNA: TGTCCCGAGCTTGATAAAGGAGGTGTGGGCTCCTACGAGCAGTACTTC

size: -
J: TRBJ2-5
V: TRBV11-3
D: -
CDR3: CASSRMGRSQETQYF
DNA: TGTGCCAGCAGCCGGATGGGACGGTCGCAAGAGACCCAGTACTTC

size: -
J: TRBJ2-1
V: TRBV25-1
D: TRBD2
CDR3: CASSRTSGRYSDNEQFF
DNA: TGTGCCAGCAGTCGTACTAGCGGCCGATACTCCGACAATGAGCAGTTCTTC

size: -
J: TRBJ1-2
V: TRBV27
D: -
CDR3: CASSYQGLSDYGYTF
DNA: TGTGCCAGCAGTTACCAGGGTCTCAGTGACTATGGCTACACCTTC

size: -
J: TRBJ2-5
V: TRBV19
D: -
CDR3: CASSSQWETQYF
DNA: TGTGCCAGTAGTTCACAGTGGGAGACCCAGTACTTC

size: once
J: TRBJ2-1
V: TRBV14
D: TRBD2
CDR3: CASSQGAGVPYNEQFF
DNA: TGTGCCAGCAGCCAAGGAGCGGGAGTCCCTTACAATGAGCAGTTCTTC

size: -
J: TRBJ2-7
V: TRBV6-5
D: -
CDR3: CASSYSIYGSGYEQYF
DNA: TGTGCCAGCAGTTACTCGATTTACGGGAGCGGGTACGAGCAGTACTTC

size: -
J: TRBJ2-6
V: TRBV10-3
D: -
CDR3: CAISDLVGTASSGANVLTF
DNA: TGTGCCATCAGTGATTTGGTTGGGACGGCAAGCTCTGGGGCCAACGTCCTGACTTTC

size: -
J: TRBJ2-5
V: TRBV9
D: TRBD1
CDR3: CASSVVGTGAETQYF
DNA: TGTGCCAGCAGCGTAGTTGGGACAGGGGCGGAGACCCAGTACTTC

size: -
J: TRBJ2-2
V: TRBV30
D: -
CDR3: CAWGEPRGELFF
DNA: TGTGCCTGGGGGGAACCGCGCGGGGAGCTGTTTTTT

size: -
J: TRBJ1-2
V: TRBV5-1
D: -
CDR3: CASSSDAQGTVRNYGYTF
DNA: TGCGCCAGCAGCTCCGACGCCCAAGGGACGGTTCGGAACTATGGCTACACCTTC

size: -
J: TRBJ2-7
V: TRBV6-6
D: -
CDR3: CASSTPGRQNEQYF
DNA: TGTGCCAGCAGCACTCCAGGCCGGCAGAACGAGCAGTACTTC

size: -
J: TRBJ1-1
V: TRBV4-1
D: TRBD1
CDR3: CASSQDRGRNTEAFF
DNA: TGCGCCAGCAGCCAAGATAGGGGGCGGAACACTGAAGCTTTCTTT

size: -
J: TRBJ2-5
V: TRBV29-1
D: TRBD1
CDR3: CSVEGQGKETQYF
DNA: TGCAGCGTTGAGGGACAGGGAAAAGAGACCCAGTACTTC

size: -
J: TRBJ2-7
V: TRBV19
D: -
CDR3: CASSPQGISTYEQYF
DNA: TGTGCCAGTAGTCCGCAGGGAATTTCAACCTACGAGCAGTACTTC

size: -
J: TRBJ1-1
V: TRBV7-3
D: TRBD1
CDR3: CASSTGTGSGRNTEAFF
DNA: TGTGCCAGCAGCACCGGGACAGGGTCGGGGAGGAACACTGAAGCTTTCTTT

size: -
J: TRBJ2-1
V: TRBV6-1
D: -
CDR3: CASSAGSSYNEQFF
DNA: TGTGCCAGCAGTGCCGGGAGCTCCTACAATGAGCAGTTCTTC

size: -
J: TRBJ1-2
V: TRBV6-1
D: -
CDR3: CASSESGQGVGYGYTF
DNA: TGTGCCAGCAGTGAATCTGGGCAGGGAGTCGGCTATGGCTACACCTTC

size: -
J: TRBJ2-2
V: TRBV5-4
D: TRBD2
CDR3: CASSLGSTSGGHAGELFF
DNA: TGTGCCAGCAGCTTGGGCTCGACTAGCGGGGGTCACGCCGGGGAGCTGTTTTTT

size: -
J: TRBJ1-5
V: TRBV5-8
D: TRBD1
CDR3: CASSSGQGSNQPQHF
DNA: TGTGCCAGCAGCTCCGGACAGGGGTCAAATCAGCCCCAGCATTTT

size: -
J: TRBJ1-2
V: TRBV6-5
D: -
CDR3: CASKRDATNYGYTF
DNA: TGTGCCAGCAAACGTGACGCAACTAACTATGGCTACACCTTC

size: few
J: TRBJ1-1
V: TRBV11-3
D: -
CDR3: CASSFGVRTEAFF
DNA: TGTGCCAGCAGCTTTGGGGTTAGGACTGAAGCTTTCTTT

size: -
J: TRBJ1-1
V: TRBV28
D: -
CDR3: CASSLPRVGDTEAFF
DNA: TGTGCCAGCAGTTTACCGCGGGTGGGGGACACTGAAGCTTTCTTT

size: -
J: TRBJ1-3
V: TRBV14
D: -
CDR3: CASSPRGRYGNTIYF
DNA: TGTGCCAGCAGCCCTAGGGGGAGATACGGAAACACCATATATTTT

size: -
J: TRBJ2-2
V: TRBV30
D: TRBD1
CDR3: CAWSIRGQGSAGELFF
DNA: TGTGCCTGGAGTATTAGGGGACAGGGGTCCGCCGGGGAGCTGTTTTTT

size: -
J: TRBJ2-3
V: TRBV13
D: -
CDR3: CASSAGTDTQYF
DNA: TGTGCCAGCAGCGCTGGCACAGATACGCAGTATTTT

size: -
J: TRBJ2-7
V: TRBV11-2
D: -
CDR3: CASSFTSGTYEQYF
DNA: TGTGCCAGCAGCTTCACGTCAGGGACCTACGAGCAGTACTTC

size: -
J: TRBJ2-7
V: TRBV28
D: -
CDR3: CASSFPDLYEQYF
DNA: TGTGCCAGCAGTTTTCCAGACTTGTACGAGCAGTACTTC